This TCR beta chain was captured in a study of blood T cell repertoires in COVID-19. Across the whole study: T cells, B-cell-depleted T cells, or PBMCs provided the cDNA or gDNA that served as material.

Participant-reported clinical history was the basis for cohort assignment. All recovered Cohort 3 donors got two negative PCRs, got clearance, or saw symptom resolution. In the study's own analysis: Estimated nucleated cell counts came from reference gene primer amplification. Method: immunoSEQ multiplex PCR; TCRdb's copy keeps in-frame clones and lacks some. V and J calls and clone size are those listed in that table; D and trimming were worked out from the DNA. The sample records fewer than 400,000 clones, approximately 85% being singletons. Looked up from germline, CDR1 is SGDLS and CDR2 is YYNGEE. Losses at the gene ends were 0 bases for V and 4 bases for J; bases not matched to a gene: 6. The CDR3 spans 17 residues.

The chain uses TRBV9 and TRBJ2-2; the match to TRBD1 covers 10 bases. The receptor comes from a man aged 25 to 45 who had recovered from COVID-19. Sequencing input: PBMCs or T cells enriched from blood (not recorded which). The CDR3 DNA reads TGTGCCAGCAGCGTAGGGACGGGACAGGGGACCACCGGGGAGCTGTTTTTT. This translates into CASSVGTGQGTTGELFF.